The present entry profiles one T cell receptor beta chain with its context. Between the trimmed V and J ends, which lost 2 bases and 2 bases, there was a span of 13 bases. Germline CDR1 is PRHDT and CDR2 is FYEKMQ (reference sequence). This CDR3 region has 16 residues. The repertoire was sequenced with immunoSEQ multiplex PCR; TCRdb's copy has only in-frame clones and lacks some. The data show roughly 600,000 clones, 95% to 98% seen once. Positively selected for CCR7, the CD45RO-negative cells used as naive CD8 cells excluded terminally differentiated effector memory CD45RA+ cells. Adults of Caucasian background living in Nashville, Tennessee made up all donors. This sample is drawn from a study of shared clonotypes between healthy human individuals.

The chain employs TRBV13 and TRBJ2-1; D unresolved. The specimen sequenced was naive CD8+ T cells sorted from blood. This receptor was taken from a man aged 30 to 39 in good health. Here the CDR3 DNA reads TGTGCCAGCAGCTTACCCGGGCAGGCAGCCTACAATGAGCAGTTCTTC. It yields the protein CASSLPGQAAYNEQFF.